These 15 T cell receptor beta chains share one sample of origin, sequenced in a study of vaccination effects on CD4 cells after COVID-19. Sequencing was performed with immunoSEQ multiplex PCR; in TCRdb, only in-frame clones are kept and a portion is missing. The table includes nearly 50,000 clones, 65% to 80% detected once. The antigens for these receptors are not known. When around nine days of culture had elapsed, CD4+ T cells were isolated. This person's SARS-CoV-2 infection, confirmed by PCR, occurred between March and December 2020. Each participant was given two doses of one vaccine (BNT162b2 or mRNA-1273). The starting material was CD4+ T cells from PBMCs cultured without peptide, obtained after COVID-19 vaccination. The receptors here all came from a human donor who had a prior SARS-CoV-2 infection.

The chain links TRBV3-1 (or the pseudogene TRBV3-2) to TRBJ1-3, with TRBD1 as a possible D gene (5 bases). Germline-derived CDR1 and CDR2 are LGHDT and YNNKEL (reference sequence). Trimming took off 0 bases at V and 2 bases at J, with 8 bases between the two ends. The length of the CDR3 is 15 residues. CDR3 amino acids: CASSQDWGTGNTIYF. The CDR3, as DNA: TGTGCCAGCAGCCAAGATTGGGGGACTGGAAACACCATATATTTT.

The chain joins TRBV9 to TRBJ2-2; no reliable D call. Trimming pared 0 bases from V and 1 base from J, leaving 10 bases between. Looked up from germline, CDR1 is SGDLS and CDR2 is YYNGEE. This CDR3 region has 16 residues. CDR3: CASSVGSGVNTGELFF. The CDR3 DNA reads TGTGCCAGCAGCGTAGGATCGGGCGTGAACACCGGGGAGCTGTTTTTT.

V gene TRBV7-9 combines with J gene TRBJ1-4; TRBD1 is a possible D gene (6 bases). Trimming cost V 5 bases and J 8 bases, with 15 bases left between them. This CDR3 comprises 14 residues. Germline assignment: CDR1 SEHNR and CDR2 FQNEAQ (reference sequence). Written as DNA, the CDR3 is TGTGCCAGCAGCCCTATGGGAGGGGGAGAAAAACTGTTTTTT. Protein: CASSPMGGGEKLFF.

The V and J genes are TRBV9 and TRBJ1-2, with 11 bases aligning to TRBD1. The germline V gene has CDR1 SGDLS and CDR2 YYNGEE. This CDR3 spans 15 amino acids. The ends lost 3 bases at V and 7 bases at J; junction bases unmatched: 8. CDR3 nucleotides: TGTGCCAGCAGCGATGGGACAGGGGGAGAAGCTGGCTACACCTTC. Protein: CASSDGTGGEAGYTF.

The gene calls are TRBV5-1 and TRBJ2-1; possible D gene TRBD2, 6 bases. CDR3 length: 15 amino acids. CDR1 is SGHRS and CDR2 is YFSETQ in the germline V gene. V was trimmed by 8 bases and J by 3 bases, leaving 18 bases between them. The DNA of the CDR3 is TGCGCCAGTGATCCGGGACTCGCCAACTACAATGAGCAGTTCTTC. Protein sequence: CASDPGLANYNEQFF.

The chain joins TRBV19 to TRBJ1-2; perhaps TRBD1 as D (5 bases). The CDR3 extends over 12 amino acids. V was cut by 5 bases and J by 2 bases, with 6 bases left in between. Germline loops: CDR1 LNHDA, CDR2 SQIVND (reference sequence). In DNA form, the CDR3 reads TGTGCCAGTAGTTGGGGGAACTATGGCTACACCTTC. This gives the protein CASSWGNYGYTF.

The chain joins TRBV15 to TRBJ1-2; 9 bases match TRBD1. The CDR3 covers 15 residues. Trimming at V came to 4 bases and at J to 7 bases, leaving 10 bases not matched to a gene. Germline CDR1 reads LNHNV; CDR2 reads YYDKDF (reference sequence). The CDR3 DNA sequence: TGTGCCACCAGCAACCGCCGGGACAGGGATCTTGGCTACACCTTC. Translated: CATSNRRDRDLGYTF.

The gene calls are TRBV18 and TRBJ1-1; TRBD1 matches at 8 bases. Germline V gives CDR1 KGHSH, CDR2 LQKENI. V lost 3 bases and J lost 5; bases outside the gene matches: 5. The CDR3 contains 14 residues. Here the CDR3 reads CASSPRTGWTEAFF. CDR3 DNA sequence: TGTGCCAGCTCACCCCGGACAGGGTGGACTGAAGCTTTCTTT. The variable domain in full, completed from reference TRBV18 and TRBJ1-1, reads NAGVMQNPRHLVRRRGQEARLRCSPMKGHSHVYWYRQLPEEGLKFMVYLQKENIIDESGMPKERFSAEFPKEGPSILRIQQVVRGDSAAYFCASSPRTGWTEAFFGQGTRLTVV.

In this sample, this clone turned up once. The chain recombines TRBV2 with TRBJ1-5, with D uncertain. The germline gives CDR1 SNHLY, CDR2 FYNNEI. The CDR3 covers 16 residues. Trimming removed 7 bases at V and 1 base at J, with 17 bases between. CDR3: CASTFSVRVSNQPQHF. Written as DNA, the CDR3 is TGTGCCAGCACCTTCTCCGTTAGGGTCAGCAATCAGCCCCAGCATTTT.

The CDR3: CASSSRSNQPQHF. The CDR3 DNA reads as TGTGCCAGCAGCTCCCGTAGCAATCAGCCCCAGCATTTT. V usage is TRBV7-2 and J usage is TRBJ1-5; no reliable D call. Per germline, CDR1 SGHTA and CDR2 FQGNSA. V was pared by 4 bases and J by 0 bases, with 4 bases between. The CDR3 sequence is 13 residues long.

The sample holds one count of this clone. The chain combines TRBV7-3 with TRBJ1-5; no clear D gene. Trimming cost V 5 bases and J 7 bases, with 15 bases left between them. The germline gives CDR1 SGHTA, CDR2 FQGTGA. The CDR3 consists of 14 residues. The CDR3 sequence: CASSPRAVRQPQHF. Here the CDR3 DNA reads TGTGCCAGCAGCCCTAGAGCCGTAAGGCAGCCCCAGCATTTT.

The chain couples TRBV9 to TRBJ2-7, with D possibly matching TRBD1 (6 bases). The CDR3 runs 14 residues. Germline assignment: CDR1 SGDLS and CDR2 YYNGEE. V lost 0 bases and J lost 4, with 11 bases in between. CDR3 sequence reads: CASSVGGTNYEQYF. In nucleotides, the CDR3 is TGTGCCAGCAGCGTAGGAGGGACAAATTACGAGCAGTACTTC.

This clone was observed once. The V gene is TRBV20-1, the J gene TRBJ1-2; a weak D match, TRBD1 (6 bases). Germline V gene data show CDR1 as DFQATT and CDR2 as SNEGSKA (reference sequence). Trimming stripped 1 base from V and 7 bases from J, with 7 bases between. CDR3 size: 11 residues. CDR3 protein: CSARGGRGYTF. CDR3 nucleotides: TGCAGTGCTAGAGGGGGGCGTGGCTACACCTTC.

This chain links TRBV5-4 with TRBJ2-2; D uncertain. V was shortened by 4 bases and J by 2 bases, with 15 bases between the two germline ends. The germline V gene encodes CDR1 SGHNT and CDR2 YYREEE (reference sequence). The CDR3 length is 16 residues. The DNA for the CDR3 is TGTGCCAGCAGCCGGAAACAAGCCCCTAACACCGGGGAGCTGTTTTTT. It codes for CASSRKQAPNTGELFF.

J is TRBJ1-2 and V is TRBV5-1, with D possibly matching TRBD1 (5 bases). CDR1 SGHRS and CDR2 YFSETQ come from the germline V gene. Trimming shortened V by 1 base and J by 4 bases, and 20 bases separated the two germline ends. The CDR3 totals 17 residues. DNA for the CDR3: TGCGCCAGCAGCTTGCGTTCGGTAGAACAGGCTCCCTATGGCTACACCTTC. Encoded protein: CASSLRSVEQAPYGYTF.